This passage covers 11 T cell receptor beta chains from one sample sequenced in a study of blood T cell repertoires in COVID-19. This table comes from immunoSEQ multiplex PCR, and its TCRdb copy is limited to in-frame clones, with some not included. The sample has about 370,000 clones; 89% are singletons. The sample comprised peripheral blood. These receptors all come from a woman between 25 and 40 years old with COVID-19, enrolled during active disease.

The gene calls are TRBV7-6 and TRBJ2-3; 11 nucleotides align to TRBD2. This CDR3 contains 18 residues. Germline trimming cut 8 bases from V and 0 bases from J; bases unmatched to any gene: 13. From germline, CDR1 is SGHVS and CDR2 FNYEAQ. Written as DNA, the CDR3 is TGTGCCAGCGGCGCGGGGGTAGCGGGAGGGCCGAGCACAGATACGCAGTATTTT. Translating it yields CASGAGVAGGPSTDTQYF.

The chain joins TRBV3-1 (or the pseudogene TRBV3-2) to TRBJ2-1; the D gene is possibly TRBD2 (7 bases). V gave up 4 bases and J gave up 5 bases, with 18 bases separating them. Germline V CDR1 and CDR2: LGHDT, YNNKEL (reference sequence). The CDR3 is 16 amino acids. CDR3 in amino acids: CASSPLEGGANNEQFF. The CDR3 bases are TGTGCCAGCAGCCCACTTGAGGGGGGGGCCAACAATGAGCAGTTCTTC.

This clone was observed a few times. This chain connects TRBV27 to TRBJ2-1; 9 bases line up with TRBD2. J gave up 2 bases and V 6 bases, and 5 bases lay outside the gene matches. Germline CDR1 reads MNHEY; CDR2 reads SMNVEV (reference sequence). The CDR3 length is 15 residues. DNA of the CDR3: TGTGCCAGCAGAACCGGGACTAGCCCCTACAATGAGCAGTTCTTC. Translation gives CASRTGTSPYNEQFF.

The rearrangement links TRBV27 to TRBJ2-2, with 7 bases fitting TRBD1. V shed 5 bases, J shed 7 bases, and the junction held 16 bases outside the gene matches. Germline V gene lookup returns CDR1 MNHEY and CDR2 SMNVEV (reference sequence). CDR3 size: 17 residues. For the CDR3, the DNA is TGTGCCAGCAGTGTCGGGACAGCCAGAAGTATTGGCGGGGAGCTGTTTTTT. Translated, it gives CASSVGTARSIGGELFF.

The chain is built from TRBV5-4 and TRBJ2-1, with D tentatively TRBD2 (6 bases). V lost 4 bases to trimming and J lost 2 bases, with 13 bases between them. Looked up from germline, CDR1 is SGHNT and CDR2 is YYREEE (reference sequence). The CDR3 covers 15 residues. The CDR3 here is CASSGGTGAYNEQFF. CDR3 coding DNA: TGTGCCAGCAGCGGGGGGACGGGGGCCTACAATGAGCAGTTCTTC.

The chain employs TRBV6-5 and TRBJ2-1; 7 nucleotides line up with TRBD1. This CDR3 contains 15 residues. Per germline, CDR1 MNHEY and CDR2 SVGAGI. V trimming: 5 bases; J trimming: 10 bases; junction bases outside the gene matches: 14. This CDR3 reads CASSPGTASVGEQFF. DNA for the CDR3: TGTGCCAGCAGTCCCGGGACAGCTTCTGTGGGGGAGCAGTTCTTC.

This chain connects TRBV19 to TRBJ2-7; D possibly corresponds to TRBD2 (6 bases). Trimming pared 3 bases from V and 7 bases from J, leaving 10 bases between. The CDR3 consists of 12 residues. Germline lookup yields CDR1 LNHDA and CDR2 SQIVND (reference sequence). The CDR3 DNA is TGTGCCAGTAGTATCCCGGGGACTGAGCAGTACTTC. Translation: CASSIPGTEQYF.

CDR3: CASSFRAGAGTGELFF. Here the CDR3 DNA reads TGTGCCAGCAGCTTCCGGGCGGGCGCGGGCACCGGGGAGCTGTTTTTT. The chain has TRBV7-9 and TRBJ2-2; possible D gene TRBD2, 5 bases. With 3 bases removed from V and 4 bases from J, the gap between germline ends came to 15 bases. CDR1 is SEHNR, CDR2 FQNEAQ, per germline (reference sequence). This CDR3 has 16 residues.

The chain employs TRBV18 and TRBJ1-3; no definite D call. Trimming pared 1 base from V and 4 bases from J, leaving 14 bases between. Germline V lookup: CDR1 KGHSH, CDR2 LQKENI. This CDR3 comprises 16 residues. The CDR3 DNA sequence: TGTGCCAGCTCACCACGGTCCGGGTGGTCAGGAAACACCATATATTTT. It encodes CASSPRSGWSGNTIYF.

The chain links TRBV6-2 or TRBV6-3 to TRBJ1-2; D may be TRBD1 (6 bases). The germline gives CDR1 MNHEY, CDR2 SVGEGT. This CDR3 has 14 residues. V was shortened by 5 bases and J by 4 bases, with 14 bases between the two germline ends. CDR3 bases: TGTGCCAGCAGTCACGGACAGACCCCCTATGGCTACACCTTC. Translation: CASSHGQTPYGYTF.

In this sample, this clone turned up once. The CDR3 sequence: CASSRTGTGLNYGYTF. CDR3 nucleotides: TGTGCCAGCAGCCGGACCGGGACAGGACTTAACTATGGCTACACCTTC. The chain carries TRBV14 and TRBJ1-2; 8 nucleotides agree with TRBD1. The CDR3 consists of 16 residues. From germline, CDR1 is SGHDN and CDR2 FVKESK. The trim removed 4 bases at V and 1 base at J, leaving 8 bases unmatched.